The 2 T cell receptor beta chains listed next were all sequenced from one sample in a study of CD8+ T cells in alopecia areata (dated by TCRdb to 2016 to 2018). Library construction relied on the immunoSEQ multiplex PCR assay. RNA was extracted from all samples and reverse transcribed into cDNA, which served as template for TCR sequencing. Here the immuneACCESS table is served through TCRdb, limited to in-frame sequences with V and J called. Missing clones are a known gap in these copies; in checked studies unresolved V genes cover under half, and the rest lacks a known reason. The sample yields 160,000 or so clones; roughly 66% were counted once. The ten most abundant clones make up approximately 10% of the sample. The sample's time point, from its label and the paper: baseline before oral tofacitinib. The sequenced sample was CD8+ T cells sorted from blood, obtained at week 0. The receptor set was obtained from a human donor with alopecia areata.

V and J are TRBV29-1 and TRBJ2-7; D might be TRBD1 (5 bases). The CDR3 length is 14 residues. CDR1 SQVTM and CDR2 ANQGSEA come from the germline V gene. Trimming shortened V by 5 bases and J by 0 bases, and 14 bases separated the two germline ends. CDR3 bases: TGCAGCGTTAAGGTTTGGACAAACTCCTACGAGCAGTACTTC. Its protein product is CSVKVWTNSYEQYF.

The J gene is TRBJ1-1, the V gene TRBV9, with 7 bases aligning to TRBD1. The CDR3 is 15 residues long. The junction had 7 bases not matched to a gene; V was cut back by 4 bases and J by 1 base. The V gene's germline CDR1 is SGDLS and CDR2 YYNGEE. The CDR3 DNA is TGTGCCAGCAGCTCACACAGGGGTTGGAACACTGAAGCTTTCTTT. This gives the protein CASSSHRGWNTEAFF. Combining the CDR3 with reference TRBV9 and TRBJ1-1 gives the whole variable domain DSGVTQTPKHLITATGQRVTLRCSPRSGDLSVYWYQQSLDQGLQFLIQYYNGEERAKGNILERFSAQQFPDLHSELNLSSLELGDSALYFCASSSHRGWNTEAFFGQGTRLTVV.